This is a list of T cell receptor beta chains from one sample in a study of blood T cells in healthy people across ages. TCRdb reprocessed the 5' RACE reads with MiXCR, giving one entry per CDR3 protein. The sample lists 900,000 to 950,000 distinct CDR3 sequences, 25% to 35% occurring once. These records were also assigned to another study, of T cells of mothers and their children.

The sample was blood. The receptors derive from a middle-aged woman in good health. Each CDR3 is given with its conserved first and last residue. D genes are given only for firm matches. The size entry is marked missing in some rows and otherwise reads once, few, many or a size class.

V gene,J gene,D gene,clone size,CDR3 DNA,CDR3 protein
TRBV20-1,TRBJ1-5,-,few,TGCAGTGCCCTAGTGGCGGGGGGCGGCAATCAGCCCCAGCATTTT,CSALVAGGGNQPQHF
TRBV4-3,TRBJ1-1,-,-,TGCGCCAGCAGCCAAGATGACCGCCGGGGGGGCACTGAAGCTTTCTTT,CASSQDDRRGGTEAFF
TRBV27,TRBJ2-7,-,few,TGTGCCAGCAGTTTACATGGGAACGAGCAGTACTTC,CASSLHGNEQYF
TRBV5-1,TRBJ2-5,-,few,TGCGCCAGCAGCTTGGAGCAGTTAAGTCAAGAGACCCAGTACTTC,CASSLEQLSQETQYF
TRBV7-3,TRBJ1-2,-,-,TGTGCCAGCAGCTTAAGCGGGGGGGGGAGTTATGGCTACACCTTC,CASSLSGGGSYGYTF
TRBV6-1,TRBJ2-7,-,many,TGTGCCGGCCAAGGGAGACAGACCTCCTACGAGCAGTACTTC,CAGQGRQTSYEQYF
TRBV21-1,TRBJ2-1,-,-,TGTGCCAGCGGCCGGACCCGCAACCCCTCTTACAATGAGCAGTTCTTC,CASGRTRNPSYNEQFF
TRBV5-1,TRBJ2-3,-,few,TGCGCCAGCAGCCTGTCCCGGGACCCCGTCGAGGCAGATACGCAGTATTTT,CASSLSRDPVEADTQYF
TRBV15,TRBJ2-3,-,few,TGTGCCACCAGCAGAGCCACGGTTAGCACAGATACGCAGTATTTT,CATSRATVSTDTQYF
TRBV6-2/TRBV6-3,TRBJ1-5,-,few,TGTGCCAGCAGTTACTCGAACAGGATCAATCAGCCCCAGCATTTT,CASSYSNRINQPQHF
TRBV28,TRBJ1-1,-,-,TGTGCCAGCAGTTTAAATGGGCGGGGGGCTTTCTTT,CASSLNGRGAFF
TRBV28,TRBJ2-2,TRBD2,few,TGTGCCAGCAGCCCCGGGAGGGCGAACACCGGGGAGCTGTTTTTT,CASSPGRANTGELFF
TRBV4-1,TRBJ2-1,TRBD2,once,TGCGCCAGCAGCCAACTGGGGCTAGCGGACAATGAGCAGTTCTTC,CASSQLGLADNEQFF
TRBV6-2/TRBV6-3,TRBJ2-5,TRBD2,many,TGTGCCAGCAGTTACTCCTCTAGCGGAGAAGAGACCCAGTACTTC,CASSYSSSGEETQYF